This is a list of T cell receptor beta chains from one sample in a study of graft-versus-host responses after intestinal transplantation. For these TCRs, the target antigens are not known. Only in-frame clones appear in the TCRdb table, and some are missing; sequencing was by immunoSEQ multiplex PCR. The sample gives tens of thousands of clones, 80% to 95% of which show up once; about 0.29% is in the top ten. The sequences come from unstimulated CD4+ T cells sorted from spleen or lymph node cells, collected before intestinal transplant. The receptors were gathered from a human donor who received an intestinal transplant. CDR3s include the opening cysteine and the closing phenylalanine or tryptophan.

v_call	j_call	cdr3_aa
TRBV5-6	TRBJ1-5	CASSGTGTRYQPQHF
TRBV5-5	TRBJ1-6	CASSLGRNSPLHF
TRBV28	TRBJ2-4	CASSLSTSVKNIQYF
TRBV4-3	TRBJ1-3	CASSQIVSGNTIYF
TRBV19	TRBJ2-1	CASSFSESSYNEQFF
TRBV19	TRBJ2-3	CASSRTSGSPDTQYF
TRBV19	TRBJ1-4	CASSLPTGSNEKLFF
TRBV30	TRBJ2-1	CAWSFPGLAGANEQFF
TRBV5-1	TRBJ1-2	CASSLNVGEYGYTF
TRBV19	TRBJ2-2	CASSMVARFTGELFF
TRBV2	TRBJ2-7	CASRQGAIGEQYF
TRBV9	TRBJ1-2	CASSVDANYGYTF
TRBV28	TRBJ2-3	CASSLLTDTQYF
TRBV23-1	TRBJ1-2	CASSQSGGPNGSYGYTF
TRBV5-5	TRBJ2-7	CASSLRRAFGSEQYF
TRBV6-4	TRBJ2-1	CASSSHLAGAGNEQFF
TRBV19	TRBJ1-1	CASSPRTGVNTEAFF
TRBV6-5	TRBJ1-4	CASRLTGAKQKLFF
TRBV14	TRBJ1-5	CASSQINQPQHF
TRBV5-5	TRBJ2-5	CASSPPWVQETQYF
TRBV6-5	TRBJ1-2	CASTGTGEHGYTF
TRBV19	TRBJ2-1	CASSEGAGGYNEQFF
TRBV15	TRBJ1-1	CATSRGLQGARTEAFF
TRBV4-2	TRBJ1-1	CASTIGYPSRGAFGTEAFF
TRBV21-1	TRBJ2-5	CASSKVREQYF
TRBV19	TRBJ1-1	CASSIGGGSNTEAFF
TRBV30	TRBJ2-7	CAWSEQAYEQYF
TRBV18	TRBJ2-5	CASSPRDMETQYF
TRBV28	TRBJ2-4	CASSQTGTGMDIQYF
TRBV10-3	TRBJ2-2	CAISESSLGHRLF
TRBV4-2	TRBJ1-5	CASSQDSQVPSNQPQHF
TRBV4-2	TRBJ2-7	CASSQALSGRTEQYF
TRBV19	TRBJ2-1	CASSTGLAGGSYNEQFF
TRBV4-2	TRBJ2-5	CASSQSWGTQYF
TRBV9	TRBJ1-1	CASSMGRGNTEAFF
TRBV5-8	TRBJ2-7	CASSWRSGTGGNEQYF
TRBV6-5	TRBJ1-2	CASSQQGPLHGYTF
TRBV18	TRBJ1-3	CASIDGTGPFSGNTIYF
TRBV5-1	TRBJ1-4	CASSFGLPNEKLFF
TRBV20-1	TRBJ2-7	CSVGQYEQYF
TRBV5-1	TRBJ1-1	CASSFRGDLTEAFF
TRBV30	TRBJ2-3	CAWSADFLSTDTQYF
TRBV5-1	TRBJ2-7	CASSLAGGSSYEQYF
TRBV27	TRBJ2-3	CASSFGGGRVVDTQYF
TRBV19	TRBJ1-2	CAIGPGGGYGYTF
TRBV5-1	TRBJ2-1	CASSFFGGDEQFF
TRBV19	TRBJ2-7	CASSTYKTDTYEQYF
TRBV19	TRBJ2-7	CASSIGGNYEQYF
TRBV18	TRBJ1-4	CASSPVRSNEKLFF
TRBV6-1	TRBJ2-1	CASSEGTSGPYNEQFF